The T cell receptor (beta chain) described here comes from a study of T cells after posttransplantation cyclophosphamide. As for this clone: The antigen remains undetermined.

Measured with immunoSEQ multiplex PCR; TCRdb has only the in-frame clones, and not every one. The sample lists tens of thousands of clones; about 94% were seen once. Findings of the study overall: Blood and skin or GI T cell repertoires showed limited TRB overlap. Donor-recipient repertoire similarity was low at 1-2 months, rising over year one. Recipient CMV seropositivity and CMV reactivation strongly tracked TRB clonality.

The sequence was obtained from a woman younger than 45 in good health and a related stem cell transplant donor. The sample taken for sequencing was PBMCs.

The CDR3 region is CAIRDSTSGNTIYF. CDR3 nucleotides: TGTGCCATCCGGGACAGCACCTCTGGAAACACCATATATTTT. This chain joins TRBV10-3 and TRBJ1-3; 7 bases map to TRBD1. Germline values: CDR1 ENHRY, CDR2 SYGVKD. With 8 bases clipped from V and 0 bases from J, the junction kept 4 bases outside the gene matches. The CDR3 totals 14 residues.